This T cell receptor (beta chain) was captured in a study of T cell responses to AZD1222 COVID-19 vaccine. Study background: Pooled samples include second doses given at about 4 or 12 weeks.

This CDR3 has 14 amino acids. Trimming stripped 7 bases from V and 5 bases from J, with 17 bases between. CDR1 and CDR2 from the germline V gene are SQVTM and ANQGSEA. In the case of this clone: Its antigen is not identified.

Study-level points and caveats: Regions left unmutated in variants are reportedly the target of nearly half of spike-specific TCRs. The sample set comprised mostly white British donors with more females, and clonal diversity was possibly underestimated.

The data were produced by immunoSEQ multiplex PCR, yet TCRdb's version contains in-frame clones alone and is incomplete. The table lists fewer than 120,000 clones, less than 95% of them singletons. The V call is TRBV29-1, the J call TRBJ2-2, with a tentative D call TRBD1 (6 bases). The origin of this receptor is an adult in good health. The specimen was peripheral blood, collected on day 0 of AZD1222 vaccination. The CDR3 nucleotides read TGCAGCGCTGGTCTGCAGGGGAGAACCGGGGAGCTGTTTTTT. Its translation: CSAGLQGRTGELFF.